This TCR beta chain was captured in a study of T cell responses to AZD1222 COVID-19 vaccine. General observations from the study: Clonal diversity was possibly underestimated, and white British individuals and females predominated among donors. At baseline, just five or six AZD1222 recipients tested seropositive.

This clone has a single count. Its antigen is not identified. Trimming left V 0 bases short and J 5 bases short, with 4 bases between. Germline-derived CDR1 and CDR2 are LGHDT and YNNKEL (reference sequence). CDR3 length equals 13 residues. Method: immunoSEQ multiplex PCR; TCRdb's copy keeps in-frame clones and lacks some. The repertoire has about 84,000 clones, 70% to 90% of them found once; the top ten carry around 10%. The origin of this receptor is an adult who received the AZD1222 COVID-19 vaccine. This chain uses TRBV3-1 (or the pseudogene TRBV3-2) with TRBJ2-2; D gene unclear. Sequences were derived from peripheral blood, sampled 28 days after the second AZD1222 dose. The chain's CDR3 is CASSQEGTGELFF. CDR3 in DNA: TGTGCCAGCAGCCAAGAGGGGACCGGGGAGCTGTTTTTT.